These T cell receptor beta chains were read from a single sample in a study of T cell repertoires in cytomegalovirus infection. One entry per CDR3 protein results from TCRdb running MiXCR on the reads. The sample yields approximately 250,000 distinct CDR3 sequences, roughly 6.5% seen once. Sequenced material: PBMCs. The receptors shown here come from a human donor in good health (CMV status not recorded). Some clones in this sample may be carry-over from other donors' samples. The CDR3 runs from the conserved cysteine through the conserved F or W. The D gene is left open where the match is weak. Some rows have no size entry. The others give once, few or many, or a class for an expanded clone.

d_call,clone_size,j_call,v_call,cdr3_nt,cdr3_aa
TRBD1,many,TRBJ1-5,TRBV6-6,TGTGCCAGCAGTTCCCGAGGGGGCGATCATCAGCCCCAGCATTTT,CASSSRGGDHQPQHF
.,.,TRBJ2-5,TRBV7-9,TGTGCCAGCAGCCAACCGGGACCCCTAGGCCAAGAGACCCAGTACTTC,CASSQPGPLGQETQYF
TRBD1,many,TRBJ1-2,TRBV7-2,TGTGCCAGCAGCCTCACGAGCACAGGGGGCTATGGCTACACCTTC,CASSLTSTGGYGYTF
TRBD1,many,TRBJ1-4,TRBV28,TGTGCCAGCACCACAATCGGGACAGGGGTTGAAAAACTGTTTTTT,CASTTIGTGVEKLFF
.,few,TRBJ1-6,TRBV20-1,TGCAGTGCTAGGCCCGTCGGGTCCTATAATTCACCCCTCCACTTT,CSARPVGSYNSPLHF
TRBD2,.,TRBJ2-5,TRBV7-9,TGTGCCAGCAGCCCACCAGCGGGACAAGAGACCCAGTACTTC,CASSPPAGQETQYF
TRBD1,many,TRBJ1-1,TRBV20-1,TGCAGTGCTAGGGACAGGGGAACTGAAGCTTTCTTT,CSARDRGTEAFF
.,many,TRBJ1-2,TRBV2,TGTGCCAGCCCCCGCCCCAGGGAACATAACTATGGCTACACCTTC,CASPRPREHNYGYTF
.,many,TRBJ1-5,TRBV7-2,TGTGCCAGCAGCTTAGCCACCCTTCGGCCCCAGCATTTT,CASSLATLRPQHF
.,many,TRBJ1-2,TRBV20-1,TGCAGTGCTAGGTGGCCCTCGGGAGGTGGCTACACCTTC,CSARWPSGGGYTF
.,many,TRBJ2-7,TRBV6-5,TGTGCCAGCAGCAGTGGGCCCTACGAGCAGTACTTC,CASSSGPYEQYF
.,.,TRBJ2-7,TRBV20-1,TGCAGTGCCCCCCCCGGGCAAGGGAACTACGAGCAGTACTTC,CSAPPGQGNYEQYF
.,many,TRBJ1-5,TRBV4-2,TGTGCCAGCAGCCAAGATTGGTCTGGGGGCCGCAATCAGCCCCAGCATTTT,CASSQDWSGGRNQPQHF
.,many,TRBJ1-5,TRBV6-2/TRBV6-3,TGTGCCAGCAGTTACTCTCAAAATCAGCCCCAGCATTTT,CASSYSQNQPQHF
.,few,TRBJ1-5,TRBV20-1,TGCAGTGCCAGGGGAGAGCAGCCCCAGCATTTT,CSARGEQPQHF
TRBD2,many,TRBJ2-7,TRBV2,TGTGCCAGCAGTGAACGTTCAGGCGGGGGAGCAACCTACGAGCAGTACTTC,CASSERSGGGATYEQYF
.,many,TRBJ2-3,TRBV2,TGTGCCAGCAAAAGGGCCGATACGCAGTATTTT,CASKRADTQYF
TRBD2,many,TRBJ2-1,TRBV7-2,TGTGCCAGCAGCTTAGTGGGACTAGCCCTGGGTGAGCAGTTCTTC,CASSLVGLALGEQFF
.,many,TRBJ2-3,TRBV7-2,TGTGCCAGCAGCCTTGGGCCGAGCACAGATACGCAGTATTTT,CASSLGPSTDTQYF
.,many,TRBJ2-3,TRBV28,TGTGCCAGCAGTCGCGACGGGGTACGGCAAGATACGCAGTATTTT,CASSRDGVRQDTQYF
TRBD1,many,TRBJ2-1,TRBV29-1,TGCAGCGTGCTCCGGGACAGGGGGTACAATGAGCAGTTCTTC,CSVLRDRGYNEQFF
.,many,TRBJ2-1,TRBV9,TGTGCCAGCAGCCCAGAGGATTCCTACAATGAGCAGTTCTTC,CASSPEDSYNEQFF
.,.,TRBJ2-3,TRBV10-3,TGTGCCACCTCGGGACCGACTAGCACAGATACGCAGTATTTT,CATSGPTSTDTQYF
.,many,TRBJ2-1,TRBV20-1,TGCAGTGCTAGAAGTAGCGCCTTCGTCAATGAGCAGTTCTTC,CSARSSAFVNEQFF
.,many,TRBJ1-5,TRBV6-2/TRBV6-3,TGTGCCAGCAGTTACGCTCCGTTTAGCAATCAGCCCCAGCATTTT,CASSYAPFSNQPQHF
.,many,TRBJ1-1,TRBV7-9,TGTGCCAGCAGCCTGGGACGCCCGGTTGCGAACACTGAAGCTTTCTTT,CASSLGRPVANTEAFF